Sequencing of this T cell receptor (beta chain) was carried out in a study of shared clonotypes between healthy human individuals (dated by TCRdb to 2018 to 2020). As for the study more broadly: The cohort comprised a couple of women and a few men aged 18 to 49 years. Per donor, leukapheresis produced somewhere between about 0.9 and 9 billion PBMCs. To estimate repertoire size and how much clonotypes are shared between individuals, the study performed deep sequencing of blood TCR repertoires from roughly five healthy adults. For each donor, three plates each were used for CD4 naive and CD4 memory, two plates were used for CD8 naive, and one plate was used for CD8 memory. Libraries were prepared and TCR repertoires were sequenced by different laboratories using diverse techniques, in order to increase sequencing depth and limit assay-specific biases.

Broad study findings and their caveats: Sharing across several donors was observed for about 5% of naive CD4, under 4% of naive CD8, 2% to 2.5% of memory CD4, and roughly 0.4% of memory CD8 clonotypes. The small number of donors limited the genetic and exposure-history diversity represented. Based on pairwise subsampling, the degree of clonotype sharing among donors was expected to be affected by sequencing depth. Estimated clonotype richness was generally larger for naive than for memory subsets. Only blood was sampled, and tissue TCR repertoires likely differ from those in blood. Even with the large sequencing depth, rarefaction of the sorted-subset datasets indicated that sequencing was incomplete. Compared with non-shared clonotypes, the clonotypes found in all four sorted-subset donors had higher generation probabilities.

TCR CDR3 regions were amplified from genomic DNA by multiplex PCR using the deep immunoSEQ assay. Genomic DNA extracted from each cell subset was distributed evenly over all wells of several immunoSEQ 96-well plates, and each plate served as one replicate. Each replicate PCR for sorted subsets received approximately 220 ng genomic DNA, equal to tens of thousands of T cell genomes. Purified libraries were measured with a Qubit 3.0 fluorometer, size-checked on a Bioanalyzer 2100, and measured again with the KAPA Library Quantification kit. A separate single-read 150-cycle Illumina NextSeq 550 flow cell was used to sequence each immunoSEQ 96-well plate. Per the original workflow: Because only junctional sequences without quality scores were contained in the immunoSEQ output, filtering matching that applied to full-length reads could not be performed. Sequences were annotated with PyIR, a Python wrapper for IgBLAST v1.9, and V/J genes and CDR3 were assigned using IMGT germline references. Reads were removed for weak V/J assignments (E-value above 1e-6), missing CDR3, stop codons, out-of-frame junctions, or ambiguous translated residues. A V3J clonotype was defined by an identical inferred V gene, J gene, and CDR3 amino acid sequence. To compute the percentage overlap between repertoires, the number of shared unique clonotypes was divided by the size of the smaller repertoire. Three approaches were used to assess repertoire richness: RTK rarefaction, the Chao1 estimator, and Recon v2.1 estimates of unobserved clonotypes. Generation probabilities were computed with OLGA for all TCRbeta clonotypes obtained by the gDNA method from a handful of donors. In its TCRdb copy, this immuneACCESS table keeps in-frame sequences only and misses some clones. Where compared with another copy, unresolved V genes explain less than half of these, and the others have no known cause. That table gives V, J and clone size, and the DNA gave D and trimming. Within this sample are about a million clones, with about 75% of them counted one time only. Roughly 1.4% of the sample goes to the ten largest clones.

The donors were healthy, HIV-negative adults who had no recently reported acute infections or vaccinations. Every donor was a Caucasian adult living in Nashville, Tennessee, USA. CD4+ T cells were enriched by magnetic negative selection; naive cells were then positively selected on CD45RA, and the negative fraction formed the memory subset. After blood collection by leukapheresis, PBMCs were isolated using Ficoll-Histopaque density gradient centrifugation and then cryopreserved in the vapor phase of liquid nitrogen. Purity and quantity of every magnetically sorted T cell population were checked by analytical flow cytometry. Genomic DNA was isolated from every sorted fraction and measured by UV absorbance on a Nanodrop 2000c. As concerns this clone: No cognate antigen has been identified for it. Base qualities are not provided; no much larger clone lies one nucleotide away. The same CDR3 arises from other DNA sequences in this sample as well.

The TCR originated in a man in his late teens or twenties in good health. What was sequenced was memory CD4+ T cells sorted from blood. This sample's cell subset or site label indicates: CD45RA-negative fraction.

The CDR3 in this case is CASSFDRDTDTQYF. The DNA is as follows: TGTGCCAGCAGCTTCGACCGAGACACAGATACGCAGTATTTT. In this chain, TRBV7-9 is recombined with TRBJ2-3; the D gene assignment is ambiguous. The junction shows trimming of 3 bases on V and 2 bases on J, plus 9 bases between the germline ends. Based on the germline V gene (reference sequence), the CDR1 and CDR2 sequences are SEHNR and FQNEAQ. Taken from cysteine to phenylalanine, the CDR3 has 14 residues. Of the read, only the CDR3 DNA is kept; its 42 bases are in frame from base 1.